This T cell receptor beta chain is drawn from a study of blood T cell repertoires in COVID-19. Study-level information: Samples representing acute and convalescent COVID-19 were sourced from the United States, Italy and Spain. PBMCs, B-cell-depleted T cells, or T cells were the source of the cDNA or gDNA that made up the material.

The method was immunoSEQ multiplex PCR; TCRdb's version includes in-frame clones alone and lacks a portion of them. The top ten hold roughly 4.8% of the sample, which has around 270,000 clones, around 89% seen once. V was pared by 6 bases and J by 5 bases, with 4 bases between. The CDR3 covers 10 residues. This clonotype originated in a middle-aged man with acute or convalescent COVID-19. This chain links TRBV12-3 or TRBV12-4 with TRBJ1-2; D unclear. Sequenced sample: peripheral blood. CDR3 loop: CASSGYGYTF. Written as DNA, the CDR3 is TGTGCCAGCAGCGGTTATGGCTACACCTTC.